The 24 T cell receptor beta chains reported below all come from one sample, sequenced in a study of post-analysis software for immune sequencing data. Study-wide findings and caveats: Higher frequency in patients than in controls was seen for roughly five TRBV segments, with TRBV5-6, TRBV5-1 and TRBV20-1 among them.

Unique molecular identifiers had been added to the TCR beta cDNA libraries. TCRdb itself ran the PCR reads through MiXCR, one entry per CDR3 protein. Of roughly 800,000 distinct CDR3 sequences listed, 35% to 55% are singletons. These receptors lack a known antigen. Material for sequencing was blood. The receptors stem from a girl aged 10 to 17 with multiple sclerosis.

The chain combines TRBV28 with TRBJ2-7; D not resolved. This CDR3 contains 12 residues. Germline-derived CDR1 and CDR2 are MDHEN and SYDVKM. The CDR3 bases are TGTGCGTCCGTAGAGAGCTCCTACGAGCAGTACTTC. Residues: CASVESSYEQYF.

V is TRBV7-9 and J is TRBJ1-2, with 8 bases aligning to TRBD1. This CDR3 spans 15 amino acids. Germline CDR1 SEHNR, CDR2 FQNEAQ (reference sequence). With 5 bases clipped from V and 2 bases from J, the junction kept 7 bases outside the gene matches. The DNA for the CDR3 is TGTGCCAGCAGCCCTCAGGGGGCCCTGAACTATGGCTACACCTTC. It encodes CASSPQGALNYGYTF.

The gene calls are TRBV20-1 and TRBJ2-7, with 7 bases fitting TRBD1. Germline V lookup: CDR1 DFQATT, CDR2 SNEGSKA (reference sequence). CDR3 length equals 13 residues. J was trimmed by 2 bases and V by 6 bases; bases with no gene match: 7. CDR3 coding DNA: TGCAGTGCGGTTGTGACAGGGACCTACGAGCAGTACTTC. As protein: CSAVVTGTYEQYF.

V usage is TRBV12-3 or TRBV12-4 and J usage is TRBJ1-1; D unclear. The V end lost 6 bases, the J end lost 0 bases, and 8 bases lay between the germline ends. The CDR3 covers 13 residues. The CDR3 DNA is TGTGCCAGCAGCACTTACATGAACACTGAAGCTTTCTTT. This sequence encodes CASSTYMNTEAFF.

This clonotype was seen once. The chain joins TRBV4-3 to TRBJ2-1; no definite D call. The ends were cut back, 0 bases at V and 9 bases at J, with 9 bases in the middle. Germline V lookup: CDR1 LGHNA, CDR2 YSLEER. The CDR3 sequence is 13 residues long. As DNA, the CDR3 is TGCGCCAGCAGCCAAGATGGATTAGGTGAGCAGTTCTTC. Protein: CASSQDGLGEQFF.

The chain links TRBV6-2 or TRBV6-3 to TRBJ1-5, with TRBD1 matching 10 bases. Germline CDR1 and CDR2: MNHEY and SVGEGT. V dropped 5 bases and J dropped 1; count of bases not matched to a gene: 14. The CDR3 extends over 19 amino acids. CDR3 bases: TGTGCCAGCAGTGCCTTTGGGACAGGGGTGGGTCGGAGCAATCAGCCCCAGCATTTT. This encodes CASSAFGTGVGRSNQPQHF.

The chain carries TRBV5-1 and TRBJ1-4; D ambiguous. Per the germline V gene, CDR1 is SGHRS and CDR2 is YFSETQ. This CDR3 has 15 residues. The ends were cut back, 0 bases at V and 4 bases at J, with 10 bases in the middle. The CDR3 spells CASSLAVGGNEKLFF. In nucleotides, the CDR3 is TGCGCCAGCAGCTTGGCCGTGGGAGGTAATGAAAAACTGTTTTTT. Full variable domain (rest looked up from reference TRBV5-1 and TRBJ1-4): KAGVTQTPRYLIKTRGQQVTLSCSPISGHRSVSWYQQTPGQGLQFLFEYFSETQRNKGNFPGRFSGRQFSNSRSEMNVSTLELGDSALYLCASSLAVGGNEKLFFGSGTQLSVL.

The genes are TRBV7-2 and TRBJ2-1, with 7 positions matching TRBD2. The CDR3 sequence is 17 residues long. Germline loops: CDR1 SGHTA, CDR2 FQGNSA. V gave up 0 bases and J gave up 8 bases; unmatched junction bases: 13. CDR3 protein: CASSLAPPHRLAYEQFF. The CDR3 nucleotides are TGTGCCAGCAGCTTAGCCCCCCCTCATCGACTAGCTTATGAGCAGTTCTTC.

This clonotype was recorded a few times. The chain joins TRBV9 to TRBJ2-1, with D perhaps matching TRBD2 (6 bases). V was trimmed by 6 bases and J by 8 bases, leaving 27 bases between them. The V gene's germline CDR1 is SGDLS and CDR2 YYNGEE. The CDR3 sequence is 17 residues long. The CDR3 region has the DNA TGTGCCAGCACCCCAAAACTAGCTCCCCCCTTAGCGGATGAGCAGTTCTTC. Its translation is CASTPKLAPPLADEQFF. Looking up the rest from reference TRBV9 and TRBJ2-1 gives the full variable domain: DSGVTQTPKHLITATGQRVTLRCSPRSGDLSVYWYQQSLDQGLQFLIQYYNGEERAKGNILERFSAQQFPDLHSELNLSSLELGDSALYFCASTPKLAPPLADEQFFGPGTRLTVL.

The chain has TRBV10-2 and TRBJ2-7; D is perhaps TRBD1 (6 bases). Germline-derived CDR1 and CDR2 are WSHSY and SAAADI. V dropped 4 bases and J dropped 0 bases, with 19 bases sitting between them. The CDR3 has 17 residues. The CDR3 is CASSGTLQGVVSYEQYF. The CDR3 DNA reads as TGCGCCAGCAGTGGAACCTTACAGGGAGTGGTCTCCTACGAGCAGTACTTC.

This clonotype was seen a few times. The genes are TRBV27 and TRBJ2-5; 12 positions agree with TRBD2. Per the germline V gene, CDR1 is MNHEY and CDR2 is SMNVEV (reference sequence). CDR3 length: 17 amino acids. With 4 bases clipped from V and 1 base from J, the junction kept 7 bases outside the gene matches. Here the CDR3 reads CASSSRGLAGFQETQYF. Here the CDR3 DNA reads TGTGCCAGCAGTTCGCGGGGACTAGCGGGTTTCCAAGAGACCCAGTACTTC.

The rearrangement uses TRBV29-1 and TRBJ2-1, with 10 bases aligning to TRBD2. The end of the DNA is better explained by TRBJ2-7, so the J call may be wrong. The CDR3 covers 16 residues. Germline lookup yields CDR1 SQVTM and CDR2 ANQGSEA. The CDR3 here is CSVGASGSPYYNEQYF. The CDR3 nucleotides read TGCAGCGTGGGTGCTAGCGGGAGTCCGTACTACAATGAGCAGTACTTC.

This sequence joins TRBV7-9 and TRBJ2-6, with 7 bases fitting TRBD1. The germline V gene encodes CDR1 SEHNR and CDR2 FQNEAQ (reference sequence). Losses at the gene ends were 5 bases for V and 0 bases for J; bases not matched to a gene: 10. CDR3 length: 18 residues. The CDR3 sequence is CASSLHRGTLSGANVLTF. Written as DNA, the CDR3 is TGTGCCAGCAGCCTCCACAGGGGTACTCTCTCTGGGGCCAACGTCCTGACTTTC.

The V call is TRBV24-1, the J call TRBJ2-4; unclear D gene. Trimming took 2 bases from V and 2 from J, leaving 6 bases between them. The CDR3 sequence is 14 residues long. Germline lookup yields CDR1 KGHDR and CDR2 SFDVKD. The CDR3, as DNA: TGTGCCACCAGTGATTCCCACTCCAAAAACATTCAGTACTTC. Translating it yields CATSDSHSKNIQYF.

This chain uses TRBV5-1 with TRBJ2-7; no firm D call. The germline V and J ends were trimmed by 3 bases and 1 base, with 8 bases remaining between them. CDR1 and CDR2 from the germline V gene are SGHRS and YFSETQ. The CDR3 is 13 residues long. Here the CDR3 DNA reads TGCGCCAGCAGCTCGGACGATTCCTACGAGCAGTACTTC. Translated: CASSSDDSYEQYF.

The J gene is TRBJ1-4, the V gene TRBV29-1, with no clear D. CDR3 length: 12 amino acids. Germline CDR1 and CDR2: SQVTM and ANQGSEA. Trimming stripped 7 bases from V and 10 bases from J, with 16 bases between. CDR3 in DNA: TGCAGCGCTGCCCCTCGTTCCGGAAAACTGTTTTTT. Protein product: CSAAPRSGKLFF.

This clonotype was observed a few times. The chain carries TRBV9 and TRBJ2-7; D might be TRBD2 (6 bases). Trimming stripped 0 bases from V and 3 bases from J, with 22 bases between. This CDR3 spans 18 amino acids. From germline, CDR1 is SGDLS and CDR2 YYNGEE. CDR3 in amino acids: CASSVGADVPGLGYEQYF. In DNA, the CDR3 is TGTGCCAGCAGCGTAGGGGCCGACGTCCCGGGACTGGGCTACGAGCAGTACTTC.

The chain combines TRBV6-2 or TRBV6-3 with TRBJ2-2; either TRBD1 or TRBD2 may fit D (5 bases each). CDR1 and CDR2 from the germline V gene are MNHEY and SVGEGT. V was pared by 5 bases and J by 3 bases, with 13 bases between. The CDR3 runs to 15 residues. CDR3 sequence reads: CASSPGATYTGELFF. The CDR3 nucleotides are TGTGCCAGCAGTCCCGGGGCCACTTACACCGGGGAGCTGTTTTTT.

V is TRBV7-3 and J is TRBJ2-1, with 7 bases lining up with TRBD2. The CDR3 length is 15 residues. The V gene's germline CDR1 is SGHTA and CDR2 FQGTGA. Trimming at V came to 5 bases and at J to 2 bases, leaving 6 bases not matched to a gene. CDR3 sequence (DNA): TGTGCCAGCAGCAATAGCGGGTCAGCCTACAATGAGCAGTTCTTC. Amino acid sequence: CASSNSGSAYNEQFF.

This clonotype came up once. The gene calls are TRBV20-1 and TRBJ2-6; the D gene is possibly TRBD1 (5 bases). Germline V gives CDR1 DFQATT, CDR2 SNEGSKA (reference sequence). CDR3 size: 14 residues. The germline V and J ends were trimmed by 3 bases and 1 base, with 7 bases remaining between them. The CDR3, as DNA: TGCAGTGCTAGGTACAGGTCTGGGGCCAACGTCCTGACTTTC. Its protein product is CSARYRSGANVLTF.

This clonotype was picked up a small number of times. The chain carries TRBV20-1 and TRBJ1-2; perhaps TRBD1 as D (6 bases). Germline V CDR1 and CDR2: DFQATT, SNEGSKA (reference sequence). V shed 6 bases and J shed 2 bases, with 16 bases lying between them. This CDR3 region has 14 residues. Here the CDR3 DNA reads TGCAGTGCAACGGACAGTACACACAACTATGGCTACACCTTC. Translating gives CSATDSTHNYGYTF.

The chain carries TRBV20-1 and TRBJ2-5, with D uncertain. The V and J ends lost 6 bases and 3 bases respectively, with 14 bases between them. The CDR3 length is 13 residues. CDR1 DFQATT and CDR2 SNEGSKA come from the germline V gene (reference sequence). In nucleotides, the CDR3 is TGCAGTGCCAAGGAAAATCTTAAAGAGACCCAGTACTTC. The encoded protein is CSAKENLKETQYF.

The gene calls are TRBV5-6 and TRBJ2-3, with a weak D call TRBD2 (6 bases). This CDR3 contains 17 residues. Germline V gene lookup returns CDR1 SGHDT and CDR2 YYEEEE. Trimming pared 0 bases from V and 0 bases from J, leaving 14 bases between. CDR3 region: CASSLAVLSGSTDTQYF. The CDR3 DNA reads TGTGCCAGCAGCTTGGCTGTCTTAAGCGGGAGCACAGATACGCAGTATTTT.

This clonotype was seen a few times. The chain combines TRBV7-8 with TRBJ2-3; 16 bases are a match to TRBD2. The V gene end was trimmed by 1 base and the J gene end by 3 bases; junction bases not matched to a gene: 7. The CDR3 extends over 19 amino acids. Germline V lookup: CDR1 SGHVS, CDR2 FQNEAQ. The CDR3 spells CASSLGVGLAGGATDTQYF. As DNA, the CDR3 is TGTGCCAGCAGCTTAGGAGTGGGACTAGCGGGAGGGGCGACAGATACGCAGTATTTT.